A single sample gave rise to the 24 T cell receptor beta chains below, sequenced in a study of CD8+ T cells in alopecia areata. The treatment here: oral pan-JAK inhibitor, 5-10 mg twice daily. Extraction and reverse transcription of RNA yielded cDNA as the sequencing template. Clones were read by immunoSEQ multiplex PCR, and TCRdb kept only the in-frame ones, dropping some. This sample yields approximately 210,000 clones, of which roughly 44% are seen a single time; roughly 2.6% belongs to the top ten. Sequences were derived from CD4+ T cells sorted from blood, sampled between weeks 36 and 40, from a patient treated with tofacitinib. The receptors were gathered from a human donor with alopecia areata.

This clone turned up a few times. V is TRBV7-9 and J is TRBJ2-1; TRBD2 might be the D (5 bases). With 3 bases removed from V and 0 bases from J, the gap between germline ends came to 9 bases. Germline CDR1 is SEHNR and CDR2 is FQNEAQ (reference sequence). The CDR3 contains 15 residues. CDR3 nucleotides: TGTGCCAGCAGCTTCAGCGGAAGCTCCTACAATGAGCAGTTCTTC. It specifies CASSFSGSSYNEQFF.

The gene calls are TRBV15 and TRBJ2-2; 8 nucleotides line up with TRBD1. CDR1 is LNHNV and CDR2 is YYDKDF in the germline V gene (reference sequence). Trimming at V came to 1 base and at J to 1 base, leaving 2 bases not matched to a gene. The CDR3 totals 16 residues. The CDR3 bases are TGTGCCACCAGCAGAGGTGGACAGGGGAACACCGGGGAGCTGTTTTTT. Residues: CATSRGGQGNTGELFF.

The CDR3 sequence: CASSRLAVYNEQFF. CDR3 DNA sequence: TGTGCCAGCAGTAGACTAGCGGTCTACAATGAGCAGTTCTTC. The V and J genes are TRBV2 and TRBJ2-1, with 9 bases lining up with TRBD2. Germline CDR1 reads SNHLY; CDR2 reads FYNNEI. Losses at the gene ends were 5 bases for V and 3 bases for J; bases not matched to a gene: 2. This CDR3 is 14 amino acids long. The full variable domain, completed using reference TRBV2 and TRBJ2-1, is EPEVTQTPSHQVTQMGQEVILRCVPISNHLYFYWYRQILGQKVEFLVSFYNNEISEKSEIFDDQFSVERPDGSNFTLKIRSTKLEDSAMYFCASSRLAVYNEQFFGPGTRLTVL.

The chain recombines TRBV6-1 with TRBJ2-1, with a possible D match to TRBD2 (6 bases). The V gene's germline CDR1 is MNHNS and CDR2 SASEGT. V dropped 6 bases and J dropped 3 bases, with 9 bases sitting between them. The CDR3 covers 13 residues. CDR3 in DNA: TGTGCCAGCAGCGGGAGTATCTACAATGAGCAGTTCTTC. Amino acid sequence: CASSGSIYNEQFF.

This chain uses TRBV7-2 with TRBJ2-7; 9 nucleotides align to TRBD1. V gave up 5 bases and J gave up 2 bases; unmatched junction bases: 7. Germline loops: CDR1 SGHTA, CDR2 FQGNSA. The CDR3 has 15 amino acids. CDR3 sequence reads: CASSPRTGDTYEQYF. CDR3 DNA: TGTGCCAGCAGCCCGCGGACAGGGGACACCTACGAGCAGTACTTC.

The chain links TRBV9 to TRBJ1-1, with D unresolved. Trimming left V 0 bases short and J 1 base short, with 10 bases between. CDR1 and CDR2 from the germline V gene are SGDLS and YYNGEE. The CDR3 has 15 residues. The CDR3 bases are TGTGCCAGCAGCGTAGAGGAAGGGAAGAACACTGAAGCTTTCTTT. It is translated as CASSVEEGKNTEAFF.

For the CDR3, the DNA is TGTGCCAGCAGCCAAGATTATGCGGGCTCCTACGAGCAGTACTTC. Its protein product is CASSQDYAGSYEQYF. The chain uses TRBV4-2 and TRBJ2-7, with D possibly being TRBD2 (5 bases). Germline V gene data show CDR1 as LGHNA and CDR2 as YNFKEQ. V was pared by 0 bases and J by 0 bases, with 9 bases between. The CDR3 is made up of 15 amino acids.

This chain links TRBV7-2 with TRBJ1-2; no clear D. The V end was cut by 1 base, the J end by 3 bases, with 6 bases between. Germline assignment: CDR1 SGHTA and CDR2 FQGNSA. The CDR3 runs 13 residues. This CDR3 is CASSLEKHYGYTF. The CDR3 nucleotides are TGTGCCAGCAGCTTAGAGAAACACTATGGCTACACCTTC.

The chain joins TRBV6-1 to TRBJ2-1, with D perhaps being TRBD1 or TRBD2 (5 bases each). The CDR3 consists of 15 residues. Germline lookup yields CDR1 MNHNS and CDR2 SASEGT. V was cut by 6 bases and J by 1 base, with 13 bases left in between. Here the CDR3 DNA reads TGTGCCAGCAGCACGGGGCCAGTTTCCTACAATGAGCAGTTCTTC. Amino acid sequence: CASSTGPVSYNEQFF.

The chain joins TRBV29-1 to TRBJ2-5; 8 bases line up with TRBD2. V was clipped by 2 bases and J by 5 bases; unmatched bases: 10. Germline values: CDR1 SQVTM, CDR2 ANQGSEA. This CDR3 has 15 residues. The CDR3 coding sequence is TGCAGCGTTGAATCAGTTAGCGGGAAGGCGGAGACCCAGTACTTC. Protein product: CSVESVSGKAETQYF.

This sequence joins TRBV6-6 and TRBJ1-1, with D unclear. This CDR3 has 12 residues. V was cut by 6 bases and J by 3 bases, with 8 bases left in between. The V gene's germline CDR1 is MNHNY and CDR2 SVGAGI (reference sequence). As DNA, the CDR3 is TGTGCCAGCAGGCCCCGGGACACTGAAGCTTTCTTT. Translated, it gives CASRPRDTEAFF.

This chain joins TRBV25-1 and TRBJ2-3; the match to TRBD2 covers 12 bases. CDR3 length: 16 residues. V was pared by 3 bases and J by 4 bases, with 5 bases of the junction left unmatched. Germline V gene sequence: CDR1 MGHDK, CDR2 SYGVNS. CDR3 coding DNA: TGTGCCAGCAGTGACCTAGCGGGAGGGCCCGCAGATACGCAGTATTTT. It is translated as CASSDLAGGPADTQYF.

There are a few counts of this clone. V is TRBV29-1 and J is TRBJ2-7, with D possibly being TRBD2 (5 bases). V lost 4 bases and J lost 3, with 16 bases in between. Looked up from germline, CDR1 is SQVTM and CDR2 is ANQGSEA. The CDR3 extends over 14 amino acids. The CDR3 region has the DNA TGCAGCGTTGTTGCACGGGAAGTGGTCTACGAGCAGTACTTC. Amino acid sequence: CSVVAREVVYEQYF.

The genes are TRBV2 and TRBJ2-3, with D perhaps TRBD1 or TRBD2 (5 bases each). This CDR3 comprises 15 residues. Germline assignment: CDR1 SNHLY and CDR2 FYNNEI. V was shortened by 7 bases and J by 3 bases, with 17 bases between the two germline ends. CDR3 region: CASNRDRDGTDTQYF. In DNA, the CDR3 is TGTGCCAGCAATCGTGATAGGGACGGTACAGATACGCAGTATTTT.

The table lists this clone with a few counts. The chain links TRBV30 to TRBJ1-2, with D possibly being TRBD1 (5 bases). CDR1 and CDR2 from the germline V gene are GTSNPN and SVGIG (reference sequence). This CDR3 comprises 14 residues. Trimming took 1 base from V and 4 from J, leaving 13 bases between them. CDR3: CAWSATATFYGYTF. CDR3 in DNA: TGTGCCTGGAGTGCGACAGCAACTTTCTATGGCTACACCTTC. The complete variable domain, with remaining parts taken from reference TRBV30 and TRBJ1-2, reads SQTIHQWPATLVQPVGSPLSLECTVEGTSNPNLYWYRQAAGRGLQLLFYSVGIGQISSEVPQNLSASRPQDRQFILSSKKLLLSDSGFYLCAWSATATFYGYTFGSGTRLTVV.

This clone has only a few counts. CDR3 DNA sequence: TGTGCCAGCAGCCCGGGACAGGGGGCAAATGGCTACACCTTC. Translation gives CASSPGQGANGYTF. This chain links TRBV7-2 with TRBJ1-2, with 12 bases that match TRBD1. The V and J ends lost 5 bases and 6 bases, in that order; junction bases with no gene match: 4. The CDR3 sequence is 14 residues long. In germline, CDR1 is SGHTA, CDR2 FQGNSA.

This clone was detected only a few times. The J gene is TRBJ2-3, the V gene TRBV29-1; D remains ambiguous. The germline CDR1 and CDR2 sequences are SQVTM and ANQGSEA. V was shortened by 0 bases and J by 1 base, with 8 bases between the two germline ends. CDR3 length: 14 amino acids. CDR3 in DNA: TGCAGCGTTGAAGAGGGCCAGGGCACAGATACGCAGTATTTT. Translated, it gives CSVEEGQGTDTQYF.

This clone was seen a few times. The identical CDR3 is also encoded by other nucleotide sequences in the sample. This chain uses TRBV30 with TRBJ2-3; D gene uncertain. Germline CDR1 and CDR2: GTSNPN and SVGIG (reference sequence). The CDR3 length is 11 residues. Trimming removed 1 base at V and 5 bases at J, with 4 bases between. The CDR3 region is CAWSGGDTQYF. In nucleotides, the CDR3 is TGTGCCTGGAGTGGAGGAGATACGCAGTATTTT.

In this sample, this clone turned up a few times. The rearrangement uses TRBV29-1 and TRBJ1-1; tentative D call: TRBD1 (6 bases). This CDR3 comprises 12 residues. V gave up 6 bases and J gave up 0 bases, with 8 bases separating them. The germline V gene encodes CDR1 SQVTM and CDR2 ANQGSEA. The CDR3 reads CSVQGMNTEAFF. The CDR3 region has the DNA TGCAGCGTGCAGGGGATGAACACTGAAGCTTTCTTT.

This rearrangement joins TRBV7-9 to TRBJ2-7; D possibly corresponds to TRBD1 (7 bases). The CDR3 is made up of 14 amino acids. Germline lookup yields CDR1 SEHNR and CDR2 FQNEAQ (reference sequence). V was trimmed by 3 bases and J by 4 bases, leaving 13 bases between them. The CDR3 spells CASSFGQGGYEQYF. Here the CDR3 DNA reads TGTGCCAGCAGCTTTGGCCAGGGGGGTTACGAGCAGTACTTC.

V is TRBV19 and J is TRBJ2-2; no clear D. This CDR3 is built from 14 residues. Germline assignment: CDR1 LNHDA and CDR2 SQIVND (reference sequence). V lost 7 bases to trimming and J lost 0 bases, with 9 bases between them. The CDR3 DNA sequence: TGTGCCAGTAAGGGTTTACCGAACACCGGGGAGCTGTTTTTT. It is translated as CASKGLPNTGELFF.

The rearrangement links TRBV14 to TRBJ2-7, with TRBD2 identical over 7 bases. J lost 1 base, V lost 3 bases, and 12 bases had no gene match. CDR1 is SGHDN and CDR2 is FVKESK in the germline V gene. The CDR3 length is 17 residues. Here the CDR3 DNA reads TGTGCCAGCAGCCACCAGGGTCGGGAGGTCTATTCCTACGAGCAGTACTTC. It codes for CASSHQGREVYSYEQYF.

This chain connects TRBV11-2 to TRBJ2-7; no clear D gene. V was pared by 3 bases and J by 2 bases, with 11 bases between. CDR3 length: 14 residues. The germline V gene encodes CDR1 SGHAT and CDR2 FQNNGV. For the CDR3, the DNA is TGTGCCAGCAGCTTCACATTAGAGCCCTACGAGCAGTACTTC. As protein: CASSFTLEPYEQYF.

The chain employs TRBV15 and TRBJ1-4; possible D gene TRBD1, 5 bases. The CDR3 totals 14 residues. Germline assignment: CDR1 LNHNV and CDR2 YYDKDF (reference sequence). V was clipped by 6 bases and J by 8 bases, with 16 bases between them. CDR3 coding DNA: TGTGCCACCAGAAGTGGAGGGGAGGGCGAAAAACTGTTTTTT. Translation: CATRSGGEGEKLFF.